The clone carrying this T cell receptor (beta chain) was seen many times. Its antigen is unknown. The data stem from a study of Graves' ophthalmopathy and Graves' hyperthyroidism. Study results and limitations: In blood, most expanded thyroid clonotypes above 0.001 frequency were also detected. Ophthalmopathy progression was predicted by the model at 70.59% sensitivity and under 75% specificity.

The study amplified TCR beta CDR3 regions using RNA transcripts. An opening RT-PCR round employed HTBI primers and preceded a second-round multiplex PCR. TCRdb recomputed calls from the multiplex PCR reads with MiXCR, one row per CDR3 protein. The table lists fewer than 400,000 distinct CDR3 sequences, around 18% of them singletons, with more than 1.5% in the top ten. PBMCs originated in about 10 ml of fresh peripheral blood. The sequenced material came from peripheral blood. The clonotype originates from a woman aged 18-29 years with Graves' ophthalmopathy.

The CDR3 loop reads CASSGNTGGGANVLTF. CDR3 nucleotide sequence: TGTGCCAGCAGCGGTAACACAGGGGGTGGGGCCAACGTCCTGACTTTC. The V and J genes are TRBV11-2 and TRBJ2-6; 8 bases line up with TRBD1. The CDR3 has 16 residues. J was trimmed by 3 bases and V by 5 bases; bases with no gene match: 6. The germline V gene encodes CDR1 SGHAT and CDR2 FQNNGV.